A single sample gave rise to the 9 T cell receptor beta chains below, sequenced in a study of cytomegalovirus exposure and HLA in healthy donors (dated by TCRdb to the late 2010s). The library relied on the immunoSEQ multiplex PCR assay. The multiplex PCR relied on a mix of 60 forward primers for TCR Vbeta segments and 13 reverse primers for TCR Jbeta segments. TCRdb holds this immuneACCESS table with in-frame rearrangements only. Some clones are missing; in checked studies, unresolved V genes explain under half, and the rest has no known cause. This sample lists about 150,000 clones; 75% were detected once. The top ten clonotypes cover about 7% of the sample. Sequenced material: PBMCs. Source of these receptors: a man aged 25 to 40 in good health and CMV-seronegative.

The chain employs TRBV6-1 and TRBJ2-5; D is possibly TRBD1 (6 bases). The V and J ends lost 4 bases and 5 bases respectively, with 20 bases between them. CDR3 length: 16 residues. Germline V lookup: CDR1 MNHNS, CDR2 SASEGT. The CDR3 DNA follows: TGTGCCAGCAGTGCCGCAGCAGGGACACCCACGGAGACCCAGTACTTC. Translating it yields CASSAAAGTPTETQYF.

The V call is TRBV6-6, the J call TRBJ2-2; no reliable D call. Trimming took off 0 bases at V and 4 bases at J, with 12 bases between the two ends. Per germline, CDR1 MNHNY and CDR2 SVGAGI (reference sequence). The CDR3 is 16 residues long. The CDR3 bases are TGTGCCAGCAGTTACTCGAGCTCCCGGGTCACCGGGGAGCTGTTTTTT. Translating it yields CASSYSSSRVTGELFF.

This sequence joins TRBV28 and TRBJ2-5; D uncertain. Near its end, the DNA agrees better with TRBJ2-7, so the J call may be wrong. The CDR3 contains 13 residues. CDR1 is MDHEN and CDR2 is SYDVKM in the germline V gene. CDR3 residues: CASNQNTHYEQYF. CDR3 DNA: TGTGCCAGCAATCAAAACACCCACTACGAGCAGTACTTC.

The chain is built from TRBV4-1 and TRBJ2-7, with D tentatively TRBD1 (5 bases). The CDR3 is made up of 16 amino acids. Germline CDR1 reads MGHRA; CDR2 reads YSYEKL. V dropped 0 bases and J dropped 0 bases, with 12 bases sitting between them. The DNA for the CDR3 is TGCGCCAGCAGCCAAGATCGACAGCCAGGCTCCTACGAGCAGTACTTC. It translates to CASSQDRQPGSYEQYF.

The chain couples TRBV29-1 to TRBJ1-2, with 8 bases matching TRBD1. Unmatched junction bases numbered 3, after V lost 2 bases and J lost 7 bases. The CDR3 contains 12 residues. Looked up from germline, CDR1 is SQVTM and CDR2 is ANQGSEA. For the CDR3, the DNA is TGCAGCGTTGAACGGACAGGGACTGGCTACACCTTC. Protein product: CSVERTGTGYTF. The variable domain in full, completed from reference TRBV29-1 and TRBJ1-2, reads SAVISQKPSRDICQRGTSLTIQCQVDSQVTMMFWYRQQPGQSLTLIATANQGSEATYESGFVIDKFPISRPNLTFSTLTVSNMSPEDSSIYLCSVERTGTGYTFGSGTRLTVV.

Only a few counts were recorded for this clone. This rearrangement joins TRBV5-4 to TRBJ2-1; D possibly corresponds to TRBD1 (6 bases). The CDR3 has 14 amino acids. Germline V gene lookup returns CDR1 SGHNT and CDR2 YYREEE (reference sequence). Deletions cut 0 bases from V and 8 bases from J, with 12 bases between. This chain's CDR3 is CASSLAGAGDEQFF. CDR3 coding DNA: TGTGCCAGCAGCTTGGCAGGGGCAGGCGATGAGCAGTTCTTC.

This clone was recorded only once. The V and J genes are TRBV6-5 and TRBJ2-1; 9 bases line up with TRBD1. From germline, CDR1 is MNHEY and CDR2 SVGAGI. The CDR3 contains 14 residues. V dropped 4 bases and J dropped 8; count of bases not matched to a gene: 6. CDR3 in amino acids: CASSSPGQGHEQFF. The CDR3, as DNA: TGTGCCAGCAGTTCCCCGGGACAGGGCCATGAGCAGTTCTTC.

This chain uses TRBV19 with TRBJ1-1, with a possible D match to TRBD1 (5 bases). The germline V gene encodes CDR1 LNHDA and CDR2 SQIVND (reference sequence). The CDR3 runs 12 residues. V lost 6 bases and J 5 bases, leaving 10 bases between the germline ends. The CDR3, as DNA: TGTGCCAGTAGCCAGGGCGATACTGAAGCTTTCTTT. This sequence encodes CASSQGDTEAFF.

J is TRBJ2-5 and V is TRBV5-4, with D maybe TRBD2 (5 bases). V lost 4 bases and J 5 bases, leaving 15 bases between the germline ends. The CDR3 runs 14 residues. Germline CDR1 and CDR2: SGHNT and YYREEE (reference sequence). CDR3 residues: CASSDTGSKETQYF. The CDR3 DNA reads as TGTGCCAGCAGCGATACGGGGAGCAAGGAGACCCAGTACTTC. Supplemented by reference TRBV5-4 and TRBJ2-5, the full variable domain reads ETGVTQSPTHLIKTRGQQVTLRCSSQSGHNTVSWYQQALGQGPQFIFQYYREEENGRGNFPPRFSGLQFPNYSSELNVNALELDDSALYLCASSDTGSKETQYFGPGTRLLVL.